Listed here are 3 T cell receptor beta chains from one sample, sequenced in a study of blood T cell repertoires in COVID-19. TCRdb's copy holds only in-frame clones and misses some; the assay was immunoSEQ multiplex PCR. In the table there are about 320,000 clones, about 85% of which are singletons. The sample comprised PBMCs or T cells enriched from blood (not recorded which). The receptor set was obtained from a woman in her twenties or thirties who had been exposed to COVID-19.

This chain joins TRBV18 and TRBJ1-2, with TRBD1 identical over 7 bases. The CDR3 totals 14 residues. Germline V lookup: CDR1 KGHSH, CDR2 LQKENI. The J segment lost 4 bases and the V segment lost 3 bases, leaving 5 bases of the junction unmatched. This CDR3 is CASSPGQRTYGYTF. Written as DNA, the CDR3 is TGTGCCAGCTCACCGGGACAGCGTACCTATGGCTACACCTTC.

V is TRBV28 and J is TRBJ2-5; 13 positions match TRBD2. This CDR3 has 17 amino acids. The germline gives CDR1 MDHEN, CDR2 SYDVKM. Losses at the gene ends were 5 bases for V and 5 bases for J; bases not matched to a gene: 11. The CDR3 sequence is CASSPGTSGIWDETQYF. CDR3 DNA sequence: TGTGCCAGCAGTCCAGGGACTAGCGGGATCTGGGACGAGACCCAGTACTTC.

CDR3 protein: CASSARSTASGETGDNEQFF. The CDR3 bases are TGTGCCAGCAGTGCACGATCGACAGCCAGCGGAGAAACGGGAGACAATGAGCAGTTCTTC. The chain links TRBV28 to TRBJ2-1, with D tentatively TRBD2 (6 bases). Germline V gives CDR1 MDHEN, CDR2 SYDVKM. The V gene lost 5 bases and the J gene lost 5 bases, with 31 bases spanning the gap. CDR3 length: 20 amino acids.